This T cell receptor beta chain was recorded in a study of early T cells in non-severe SARS-CoV-2 infection. In the study overall: Bulk RNA from unsorted whole blood was sequenced; chains were unpaired.

The junction had 8 bases not matched to a gene; V was cut back by 5 bases and J by 9 bases. The germline V gene has CDR1 SGHAT and CDR2 FQNNGV. This CDR3 contains 15 residues. The TCR library protocol was used to attach unique molecular identifiers. These identifiers were attached to individual cDNA molecules. TCRdb ran MiXCR on the 5' RACE reads and lists one entry per CDR3 protein. The repertoire has under 60,000 distinct CDR3 sequences, approximately 8% of them found once; the top ten carry approximately 4%. The clonotype comes from an adult who was a healthcare worker with PCR-confirmed SARS-CoV-2 infection or an uninfected control (not recorded which). The sample consisted of whole blood. V is TRBV11-2 and J is TRBJ2-3; 13 bases fit TRBD2. The CDR3 protein is CASSPDGLAGATQYF. The CDR3 DNA reads as TGTGCCAGCAGCCCCGACGGACTAGCGGGGGCGACGCAGTATTTT.